This TCR beta chain was sequenced during a study of glioma-infiltrating T cells. Study-wide findings and caveats: Gliomas, especially low-grade, showed above-expected tissue-blood divergence; non-neoplastic patients showed below.

Points on this clonotype: Its target is not known. A much larger clone lies a single base off, so this may be a read error. Given the absence of the conserved phenylalanine or tryptophan at the CDR3 end, a read error is likely.

The iRepertoire nested amplicon-rescue multiplex PCR amplified TCR alpha and beta CDR3s from RNA. One-step reverse transcription and amplification started from approximately 100-400 ng of tissue mRNA or PBMC total RNA. TCRdb re-called the multiplex PCR reads with MiXCR, one entry per CDR3 protein. The table shows some 5,000 distinct CDR3 sequences, with about 45% occurring only once. CDR3 length: 13 residues. J gave up 6 bases and V 8 bases, and 8 bases lay outside the gene matches. The chain employs TRBV12-3 or TRBV12-4 and TRBJ2-7; 9 bases fit TRBD1. The sample taken for sequencing was glioma tissue, nonneoplastic brain tissue, or PBMCs (not recorded which). The sequence was obtained from a human donor with low-grade glioma or glioblastoma, undergoing nonglioma brain surgery, or in good health (not recorded which). Written as DNA, the CDR3 is TGTGCCAGCGCTCGGGACAGGGCCGTCGAGCAGTACCTC. Translating it yields CASARDRAVEQYL.